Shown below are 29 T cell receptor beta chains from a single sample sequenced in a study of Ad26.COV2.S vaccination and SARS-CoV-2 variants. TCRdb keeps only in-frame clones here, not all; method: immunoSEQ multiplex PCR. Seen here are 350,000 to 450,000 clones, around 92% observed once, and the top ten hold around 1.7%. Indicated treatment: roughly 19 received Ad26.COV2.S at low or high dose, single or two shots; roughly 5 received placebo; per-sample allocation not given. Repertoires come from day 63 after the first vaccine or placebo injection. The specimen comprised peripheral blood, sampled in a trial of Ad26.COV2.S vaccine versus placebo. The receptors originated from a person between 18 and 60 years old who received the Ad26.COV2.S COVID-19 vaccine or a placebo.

The CDR3 is CASSLAGSGGNYGYTF. The CDR3 DNA is TGTGCCAGCAGCTTAGCGGGGTCAGGGGGCAACTATGGCTACACCTTC. This chain uses TRBV7-9 with TRBJ1-2; 8 nucleotides match TRBD1. The CDR3 extends over 16 amino acids. CDR1 and CDR2 from the germline V gene are SEHNR and FQNEAQ (reference sequence). V dropped 0 bases and J dropped 2; count of bases not matched to a gene: 5. Combining the CDR3 with reference TRBV7-9 and TRBJ1-2 gives the whole variable domain DTGVSQNPRHKITKRGQNVTFRCDPISEHNRLYWYRQTLGQGPEFLTYFQNEAQLEKSRLLSDRFSAERPKGSFSTLEIQRTEQGDSAMYLCASSLAGSGGNYGYTFGSGTRLTVV.

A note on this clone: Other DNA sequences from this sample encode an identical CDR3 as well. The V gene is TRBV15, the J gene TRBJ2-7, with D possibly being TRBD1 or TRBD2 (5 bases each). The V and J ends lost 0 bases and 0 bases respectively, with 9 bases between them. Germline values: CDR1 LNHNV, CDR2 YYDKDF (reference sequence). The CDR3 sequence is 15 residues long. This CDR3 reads CATSRDRGASYEQYF. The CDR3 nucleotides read TGTGCCACCAGCAGAGATAGAGGGGCCTCCTACGAGCAGTACTTC.

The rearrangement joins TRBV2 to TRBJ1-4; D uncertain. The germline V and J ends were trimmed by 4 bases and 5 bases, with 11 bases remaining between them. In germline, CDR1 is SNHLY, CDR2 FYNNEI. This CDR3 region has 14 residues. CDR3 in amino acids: CASSGLTGNEKLFF. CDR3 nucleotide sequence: TGTGCCAGCAGTGGCTTGACGGGGAATGAAAAACTGTTTTTT.

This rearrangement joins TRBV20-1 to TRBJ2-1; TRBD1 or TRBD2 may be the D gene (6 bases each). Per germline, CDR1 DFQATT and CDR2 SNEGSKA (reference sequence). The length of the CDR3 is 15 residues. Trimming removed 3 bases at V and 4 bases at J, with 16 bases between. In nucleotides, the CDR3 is TGCAGTGCTAGTAAGCTGGGGGGCCTATACAATGAGCAGTTCTTC. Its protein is CSASKLGGLYNEQFF.

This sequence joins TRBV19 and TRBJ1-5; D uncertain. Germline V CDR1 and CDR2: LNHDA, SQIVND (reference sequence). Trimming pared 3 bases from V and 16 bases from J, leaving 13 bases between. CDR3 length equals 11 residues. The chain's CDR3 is CASSIGAWSHF. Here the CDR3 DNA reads TGTGCCAGTAGTATCGGCGCCTGGAGTCATTTT.

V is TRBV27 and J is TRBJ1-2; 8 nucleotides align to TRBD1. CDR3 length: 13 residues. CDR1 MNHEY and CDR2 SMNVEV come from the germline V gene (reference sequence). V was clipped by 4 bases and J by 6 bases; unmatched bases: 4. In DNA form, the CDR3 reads TGTGCCAGCAGTTCTCGACAGGGGCATGGCTACACCTTC. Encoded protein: CASSSRQGHGYTF.

The CDR3 here is CASSSIKNEQFF. The CDR3 DNA reads TGTGCCAGCAGTTCGATAAAGAATGAGCAGTTCTTC. The J gene is TRBJ2-1, the V gene TRBV5-6; D not certain. Per the germline V gene, CDR1 is SGHDT and CDR2 is YYEEEE. The CDR3 totals 12 residues. V was pared by 5 bases and J by 7 bases, with 10 bases between.

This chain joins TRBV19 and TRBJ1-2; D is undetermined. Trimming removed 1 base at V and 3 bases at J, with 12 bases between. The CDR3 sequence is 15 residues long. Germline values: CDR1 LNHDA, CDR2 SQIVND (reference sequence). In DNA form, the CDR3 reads TGTGCCAGTAGTATAGGGTTGCTTATCGACTATGGCTACACCTTC. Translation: CASSIGLLIDYGYTF.

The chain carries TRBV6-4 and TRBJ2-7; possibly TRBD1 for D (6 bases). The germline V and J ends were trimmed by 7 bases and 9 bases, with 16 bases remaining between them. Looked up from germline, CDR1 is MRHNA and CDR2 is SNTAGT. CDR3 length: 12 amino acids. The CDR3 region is CASTTGFWVQYF. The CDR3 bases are TGTGCCAGCACAACAGGGTTTTGGGTGCAGTACTTC.

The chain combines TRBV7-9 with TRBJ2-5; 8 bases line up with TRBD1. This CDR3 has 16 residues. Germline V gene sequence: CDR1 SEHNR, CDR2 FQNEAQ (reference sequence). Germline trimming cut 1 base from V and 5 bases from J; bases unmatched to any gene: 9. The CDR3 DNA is TGTGCCAGCAGCTTAGTGTTGGGCAGGGGGCAGGAGACCCAGTACTTC. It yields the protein CASSLVLGRGQETQYF.

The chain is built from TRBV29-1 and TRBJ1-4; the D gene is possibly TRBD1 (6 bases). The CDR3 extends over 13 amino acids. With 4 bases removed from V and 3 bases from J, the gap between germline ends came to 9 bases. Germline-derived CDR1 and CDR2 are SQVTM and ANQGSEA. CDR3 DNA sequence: TGCAGCGTTGTGGCAGGGGCTAATGAAAAACTGTTTTTT. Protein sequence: CSVVAGANEKLFF. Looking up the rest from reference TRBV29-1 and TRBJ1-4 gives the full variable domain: SAVISQKPSRDICQRGTSLTIQCQVDSQVTMMFWYRQQPGQSLTLIATANQGSEATYESGFVIDKFPISRPNLTFSTLTVSNMSPEDSSIYLCSVVAGANEKLFFGSGTQLSVL.

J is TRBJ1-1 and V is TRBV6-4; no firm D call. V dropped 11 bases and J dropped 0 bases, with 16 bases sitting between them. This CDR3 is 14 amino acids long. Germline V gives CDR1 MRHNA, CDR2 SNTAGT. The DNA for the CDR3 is TGTGCCTACGCTTCGTGGGGAGTGAACACTGAAGCTTTCTTT. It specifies CAYASWGVNTEAFF.

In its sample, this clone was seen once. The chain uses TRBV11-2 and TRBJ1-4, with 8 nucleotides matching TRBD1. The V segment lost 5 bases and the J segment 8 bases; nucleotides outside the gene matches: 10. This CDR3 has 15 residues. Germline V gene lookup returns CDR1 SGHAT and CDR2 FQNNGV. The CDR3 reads CASSQGGQGREKLFF. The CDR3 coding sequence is TGTGCCAGCAGCCAAGGTGGACAGGGCCGGGAAAAACTGTTTTTT.

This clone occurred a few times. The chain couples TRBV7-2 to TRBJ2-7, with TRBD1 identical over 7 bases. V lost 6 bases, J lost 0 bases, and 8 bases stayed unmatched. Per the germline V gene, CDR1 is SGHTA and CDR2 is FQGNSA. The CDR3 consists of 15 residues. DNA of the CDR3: TGTGCCAGCAGTCAAGGACAGGAGAGCTCCTACGAGCAGTACTTC. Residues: CASSQGQESSYEQYF.

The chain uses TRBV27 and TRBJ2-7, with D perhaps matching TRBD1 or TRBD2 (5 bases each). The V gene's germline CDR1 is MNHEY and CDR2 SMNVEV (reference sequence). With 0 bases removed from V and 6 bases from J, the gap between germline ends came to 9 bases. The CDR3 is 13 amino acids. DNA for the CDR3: TGTGCCAGCAGTTTATCTGGGGGAGTCGAGCAGTACTTC. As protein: CASSLSGGVEQYF.

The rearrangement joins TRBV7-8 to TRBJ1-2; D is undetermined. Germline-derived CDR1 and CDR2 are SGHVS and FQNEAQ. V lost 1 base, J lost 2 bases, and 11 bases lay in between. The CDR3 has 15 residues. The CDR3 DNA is TGTGCCAGCAGCTTAGTGGTGGGGTCAAACTATGGCTACACCTTC. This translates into CASSLVVGSNYGYTF.

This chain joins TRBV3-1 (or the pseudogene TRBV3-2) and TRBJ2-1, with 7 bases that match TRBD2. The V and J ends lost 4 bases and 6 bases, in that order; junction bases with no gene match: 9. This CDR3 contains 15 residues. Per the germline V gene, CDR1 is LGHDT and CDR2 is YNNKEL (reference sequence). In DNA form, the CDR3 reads TGTGCCAGCAGCCCTAGGGACTACAAACCCAATGAGCAGTTCTTC. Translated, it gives CASSPRDYKPNEQFF.

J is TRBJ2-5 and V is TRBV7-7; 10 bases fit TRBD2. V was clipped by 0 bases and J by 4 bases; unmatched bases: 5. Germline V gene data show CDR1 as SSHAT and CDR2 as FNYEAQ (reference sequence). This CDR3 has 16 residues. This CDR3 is CASSLAPSSGGETQYF. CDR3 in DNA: TGTGCCAGCAGCTTAGCGCCTTCTAGCGGGGGAGAGACCCAGTACTTC.

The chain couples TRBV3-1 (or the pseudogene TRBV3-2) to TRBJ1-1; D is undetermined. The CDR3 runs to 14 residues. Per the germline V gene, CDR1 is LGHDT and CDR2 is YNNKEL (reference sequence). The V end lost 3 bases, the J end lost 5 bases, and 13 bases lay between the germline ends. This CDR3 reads CASSHITAGTEAFF. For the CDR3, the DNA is TGTGCCAGCAGCCATATTACCGCGGGTACTGAAGCTTTCTTT.

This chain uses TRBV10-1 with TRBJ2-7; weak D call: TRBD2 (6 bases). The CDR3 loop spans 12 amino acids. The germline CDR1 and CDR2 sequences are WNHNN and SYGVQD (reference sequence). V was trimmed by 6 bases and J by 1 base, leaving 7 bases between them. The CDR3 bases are TGCGCCAGCAGCGGAGGGTCCTACGAGCAGTACTTC. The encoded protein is CASSGGSYEQYF.

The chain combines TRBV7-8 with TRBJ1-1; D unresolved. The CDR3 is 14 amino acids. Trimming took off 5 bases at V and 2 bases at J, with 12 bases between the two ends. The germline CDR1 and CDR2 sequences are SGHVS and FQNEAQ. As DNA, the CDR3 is TGTGCCAGCAGCGCCTCGACCTCAAACACTGAAGCTTTCTTT. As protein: CASSASTSNTEAFF.

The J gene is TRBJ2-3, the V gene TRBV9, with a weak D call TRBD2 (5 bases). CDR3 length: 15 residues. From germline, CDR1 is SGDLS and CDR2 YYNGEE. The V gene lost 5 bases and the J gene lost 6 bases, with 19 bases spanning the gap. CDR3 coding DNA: TGTGCCAGCAGGGCAGAGGGAACCCCCACCGATACGCAGTATTTT. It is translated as CASRAEGTPTDTQYF.

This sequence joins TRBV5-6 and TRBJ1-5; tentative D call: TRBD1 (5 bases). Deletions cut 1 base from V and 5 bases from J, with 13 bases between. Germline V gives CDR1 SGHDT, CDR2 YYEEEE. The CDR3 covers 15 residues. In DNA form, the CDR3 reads TGTGCCAGCAGCTTGCCCTTGAGGGGAGATCAGCCCCAGCATTTT. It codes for CASSLPLRGDQPQHF.

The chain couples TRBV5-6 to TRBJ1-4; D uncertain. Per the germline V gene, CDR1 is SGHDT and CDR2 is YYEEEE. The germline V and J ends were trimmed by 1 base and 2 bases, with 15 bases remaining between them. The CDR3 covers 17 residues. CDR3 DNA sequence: TGTGCCAGCAGCTTGTGGCTGCGAGAAAGCACTAATGAAAAACTGTTTTTT. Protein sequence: CASSLWLRESTNEKLFF.

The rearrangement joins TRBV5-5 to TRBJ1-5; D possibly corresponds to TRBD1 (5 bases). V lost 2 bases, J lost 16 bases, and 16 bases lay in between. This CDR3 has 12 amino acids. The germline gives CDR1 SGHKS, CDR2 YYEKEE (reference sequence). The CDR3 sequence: CASSFLAGAEHF. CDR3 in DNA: TGTGCCAGCAGCTTTTTAGCTGGGGCGGAACATTTT.

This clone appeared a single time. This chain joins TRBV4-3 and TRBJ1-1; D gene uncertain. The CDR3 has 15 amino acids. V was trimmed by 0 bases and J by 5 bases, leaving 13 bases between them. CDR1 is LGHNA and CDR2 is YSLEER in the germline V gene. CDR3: CASSQDYGSRTEAFF. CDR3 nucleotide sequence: TGCGCCAGCAGCCAAGATTACGGTTCTAGGACTGAAGCTTTCTTT.

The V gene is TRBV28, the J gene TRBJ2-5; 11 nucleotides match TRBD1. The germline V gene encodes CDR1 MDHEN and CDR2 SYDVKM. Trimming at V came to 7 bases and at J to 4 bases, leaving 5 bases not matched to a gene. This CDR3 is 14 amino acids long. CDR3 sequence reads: CASTVGTGGETQYF. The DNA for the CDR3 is TGTGCCAGCACAGTGGGGACAGGGGGAGAGACCCAGTACTTC.

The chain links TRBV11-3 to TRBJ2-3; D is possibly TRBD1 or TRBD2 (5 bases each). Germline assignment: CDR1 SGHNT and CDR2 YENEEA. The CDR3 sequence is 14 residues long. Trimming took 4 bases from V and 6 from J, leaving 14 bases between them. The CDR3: CASSYGLGADTQYF. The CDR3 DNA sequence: TGTGCCAGCAGCTATGGTCTCGGGGCTGATACGCAGTATTTT.

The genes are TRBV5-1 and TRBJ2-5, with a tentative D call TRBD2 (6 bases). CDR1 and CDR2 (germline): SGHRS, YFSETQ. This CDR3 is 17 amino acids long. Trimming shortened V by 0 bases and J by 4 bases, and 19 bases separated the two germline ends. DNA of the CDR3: TGCGCCAGCAGCTTGGCTACTAGCTTTGAGTCCGTAGAGACCCAGTACTTC. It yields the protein CASSLATSFESVETQYF.